A single sample gave rise to the 6 T cell receptor beta chains below, sequenced in a study of radiotherapy plus CTLA-4 blockade in lung cancer. Profiled with immunoSEQ multiplex PCR; TCRdb holds only in-frame clones, not every one. This table has about 56,000 clones, under 80% appearing once. Sequenced material: peripheral blood, taken from a patient treated with radiotherapy plus ipilimumab. These receptors were obtained from a human donor with non-small cell lung cancer who had a complete response to radiotherapy plus ipilimumab.

V usage is TRBV28 and J usage is TRBJ1-2; the match to TRBD1 covers 7 bases. The length of the CDR3 is 14 residues. Germline lookup yields CDR1 MDHEN and CDR2 SYDVKM. V dropped 10 bases and J dropped 2; count of bases not matched to a gene: 10. The CDR3 here is CATLNPTGNYGYTF. CDR3 DNA: TGTGCCACCCTAAACCCGACAGGGAACTATGGCTACACCTTC.

The V and J genes are TRBV6-5 and TRBJ2-1; TRBD2 matches at 8 bases. Germline-derived CDR1 and CDR2 are MNHEY and SVGAGI. With V trimmed by 6 bases and J by 2 bases, 6 bases remained unmatched. This CDR3 region has 15 residues. For the CDR3, the DNA is TGTGCCAGCAGCCCATTAGCGGGGACCTACAATGAGCAGTTCTTC. It yields the protein CASSPLAGTYNEQFF.

The chain is built from TRBV27 and TRBJ2-1; tentatively, D is TRBD2 (6 bases). Trimming pared 2 bases from V and 7 bases from J, leaving 12 bases between. CDR3 length: 14 amino acids. Germline V CDR1 and CDR2: MNHEY, SMNVEV (reference sequence). This CDR3 reads CASSLTGDGNEQFF. CDR3 nucleotides: TGTGCCAGCAGTTTAACGGGAGACGGTAATGAGCAGTTCTTC.

The V and J genes are TRBV10-3 and TRBJ1-2, with D tentatively TRBD1 (5 bases). This CDR3 has 14 amino acids. V gave up 3 bases and J gave up 4 bases, with 12 bases separating them. Germline V gives CDR1 ENHRY, CDR2 SYGVKD. The CDR3 DNA follows: TGTGCCATCAGTGAAACGCAGGGTTCCTATGGCTACACCTTC. This encodes CAISETQGSYGYTF.

The chain employs TRBV6-1 and TRBJ2-7; D is perhaps TRBD1 (6 bases). V shed 5 bases and J shed 7 bases, with 15 bases lying between them. The CDR3 has 13 residues. The germline gives CDR1 MNHNS, CDR2 SASEGT. CDR3 DNA: TGTGCCAGCAGTCCCGGACAGTCTCTTGAGCAGTACGTC. As protein: CASSPGQSLEQYV.

J is TRBJ1-2 and V is TRBV18; 10 bases match TRBD1. Trimming removed 6 bases from V and 6 bases from J; junction bases left unmatched: 7. This CDR3 has 14 amino acids. Germline V CDR1 and CDR2: KGHSH, LQKENI. The CDR3: CASSQTGGADGYTF. CDR3 in DNA: TGTGCCAGCTCGCAGACAGGGGGCGCGGATGGCTACACCTTC.